A single sample gave rise to the 29 T cell receptor beta chains below, sequenced in a study of shared clonotypes between healthy human individuals. Using immunoSEQ multiplex PCR, the repertoire was profiled, and TCRdb retains in-frame clones only, with some absent. The table shows 170,000 or so clones, with 60% to 75% occurring only once. The sequencing input was memory CD4+ T cells sorted from blood. The subset is: CD45RA-negative fraction. These receptors all stem from a young man in good health.

The V call is TRBV15, the J call TRBJ2-6; possible D gene TRBD1, 6 bases. The CDR3 is 15 residues long. V lost 4 bases, J lost 2 bases, and 9 bases lay in between. Germline CDR1 is LNHNV and CDR2 is YYDKDF (reference sequence). The CDR3 nucleotides read TGTGCCACCAGCATTACAGGGACTGGGGCCAACGTCCTGACTTTC. Translation gives CATSITGTGANVLTF.

The J gene is TRBJ2-2, the V gene TRBV5-6; 15 nucleotides line up with TRBD2. The junction had 8 bases not matched to a gene; V was cut back by 1 base and J by 4 bases. This CDR3 is 19 amino acids long. The germline V gene has CDR1 SGHDT and CDR2 YYEEEE. In nucleotides, the CDR3 is TGTGCCAGCAGCTTGCGGACTAGCGGGAGGGCCGGGGGCACCGGGGAGCTGTTTTTT. Its translation is CASSLRTSGRAGGTGELFF.

This sequence joins TRBV7-9 and TRBJ2-3; D not certain. CDR1 and CDR2 (germline): SEHNR, FQNEAQ (reference sequence). This CDR3 comprises 13 residues. Trimming shortened V by 1 base and J by 6 bases, and 8 bases separated the two germline ends. Here the CDR3 DNA reads TGTGCCAGCAGCTTAGACCTCGCGGATACGCAGTATTTT. Residues: CASSLDLADTQYF.

The chain combines TRBV10-3 with TRBJ1-1; unclear D gene. The CDR3 sequence is 12 residues long. V lost 10 bases, J lost 3 bases, and 12 bases lay in between. The germline V gene encodes CDR1 ENHRY and CDR2 SYGVKD. CDR3 protein: CATIGPDTEAFF. The DNA for the CDR3 is TGTGCCACAATCGGGCCGGACACTGAAGCTTTCTTT.

This clone showed up just once. This chain joins TRBV15 and TRBJ1-2; the D gene is possibly TRBD1 (6 bases). Germline-derived CDR1 and CDR2 are LNHNV and YYDKDF (reference sequence). V lost 0 bases, J lost 8 bases, and 19 bases lay in between. CDR3 length equals 16 residues. CDR3 loop: CATSRDGRGHLQGYTF. In DNA form, the CDR3 reads TGTGCCACCAGCAGAGATGGGAGGGGACACCTGCAGGGCTACACCTTC.

The rearrangement joins TRBV15 to TRBJ1-2, with D possibly TRBD1 on 6 matching bases. The CDR3 runs 16 residues. Looked up from germline, CDR1 is LNHNV and CDR2 is YYDKDF (reference sequence). Deletions cut 5 bases from V and 0 bases from J, with 16 bases between. CDR3 sequence reads: CATSEYAQGPNYGYTF. As DNA, the CDR3 is TGTGCCACCAGCGAATACGCACAGGGTCCTAACTATGGCTACACCTTC.

The genes are TRBV4-1 and TRBJ1-1; a possible D gene is TRBD1 (6 bases). V lost 2 bases to trimming and J lost 1 base, with 11 bases between them. The CDR3 sequence is 15 residues long. CDR1 MGHRA and CDR2 YSYEKL come from the germline V gene. CDR3 loop: CASSQMDRTNTEAFF. The CDR3 bases are TGCGCCAGCAGCCAAATGGACAGAACGAACACTGAAGCTTTCTTT.

V is TRBV5-1 and J is TRBJ2-7; no reliable D call. From germline, CDR1 is SGHRS and CDR2 YFSETQ. CDR3 size: 14 residues. The ends were cut back, 4 bases at V and 1 base at J, with 12 bases in the middle. CDR3 loop: CASSPTSSSYEQYF. The CDR3 nucleotides read TGCGCCAGCAGCCCGACGTCCAGTTCCTACGAGCAGTACTTC.

CDR3 bases: TGCGCCAGCAGCTTGGTTGCAGACGCAAGCACAGATACGCAGTATTTT. Translation gives CASSLVADASTDTQYF. The gene calls are TRBV5-1 and TRBJ2-3; D is ambiguous. V was cut by 0 bases and J by 0 bases, with 11 bases left in between. Germline-derived CDR1 and CDR2 are SGHRS and YFSETQ. The CDR3 spans 16 residues. The full variable domain, in which reference TRBV5-1 and TRBJ2-3 provide the parts outside the CDR3, is KAGVTQTPRYLIKTRGQQVTLSCSPISGHRSVSWYQQTPGQGLQFLFEYFSETQRNKGNFPGRFSGRQFSNSRSEMNVSTLELGDSALYLCASSLVADASTDTQYFGPGTRLTVL.

This clone was seen only once. The chain joins TRBV19 to TRBJ1-5; no clear D gene. Trimming pared 7 bases from V and 0 bases from J, leaving 22 bases between. CDR3 length: 18 residues. Germline CDR1 and CDR2: LNHDA and SQIVND (reference sequence). CDR3 in DNA: TGTGCCAGTAAAGATTCGGGAGGGTTCCGTCATAGCAATCAGCCCCAGCATTTT. Its translation is CASKDSGGFRHSNQPQHF.

This clone was recorded a few times. This sequence joins TRBV2 and TRBJ1-5; 7 positions match TRBD1. V trimming: 6 bases; J trimming: 2 bases; junction bases outside the gene matches: 7. The germline gives CDR1 SNHLY, CDR2 FYNNEI. This CDR3 is 15 amino acids long. The CDR3 bases are TGTGCCAGCAGCACTGACAGGGCTGGCAATCAGCCCCAGCATTTT. It encodes CASSTDRAGNQPQHF.

The V and J genes are TRBV6-5 and TRBJ2-7; D assignment may be TRBD1 or TRBD2 (5 bases each). The CDR3 is 13 amino acids. Between the trimmed V and J ends, which lost 5 bases and 3 bases, there was a span of 11 bases. Germline V gene sequence: CDR1 MNHEY, CDR2 SVGAGI. CDR3 loop: CASSEGTDYEQYF. CDR3 nucleotide sequence: TGTGCCAGCAGTGAAGGGACGGACTACGAGCAGTACTTC.

This clone occurred many times. The chain couples TRBV28 to TRBJ2-7; perhaps D is TRBD1 or TRBD2 (6 bases each). Between the trimmed V and J ends, which lost 8 bases and 6 bases, there was a span of 20 bases. The CDR3 is made up of 14 amino acids. CDR1 and CDR2 from the germline V gene are MDHEN and SYDVKM. CDR3 sequence: CASDPTGLGGEQYF. The CDR3 DNA reads TGTGCCAGCGACCCTACAGGGTTGGGGGGCGAGCAGTACTTC.

V usage is TRBV7-3 and J usage is TRBJ1-2; D gene unclear. V lost 1 base to trimming and J lost 2 bases, with 11 bases between them. CDR3 length: 15 amino acids. Germline V gene sequence: CDR1 SGHTA, CDR2 FQGTGA. CDR3 bases: TGTGCCAGCAGCTTAATCTCTCTCGGGAACTATGGCTACACCTTC. Its translation is CASSLISLGNYGYTF.

The J gene is TRBJ2-1, the V gene TRBV11-2, with 14 nucleotides matching TRBD2. Germline V lookup: CDR1 SGHAT, CDR2 FQNNGV. The V segment lost 4 bases and the J segment 8 bases; nucleotides outside the gene matches: 13. The CDR3 is 18 residues long. CDR3: CASSSTGGTSGRGHEQFF. In DNA form, the CDR3 reads TGTGCCAGCAGCTCTACCGGGGGGACTAGCGGGAGAGGACATGAGCAGTTCTTC. The full variable domain, its missing parts supplied by reference TRBV11-2 and TRBJ2-1, is EAGVAQSPRYKIIEKRQSVAFWCNPISGHATLYWYQQILGQGPKLLIQFQNNGVVDDSQLPKDRFSAERLKGVDSTLKIQPAKLEDSAVYLCASSSTGGTSGRGHEQFFGPGTRLTVL.

This clone was counted once. CDR3 sequence reads: CAIFDPTIGNTEAFF. The CDR3 DNA is TGTGCCATCTTTGATCCTACAATAGGGAACACTGAAGCTTTCTTT. V is TRBV10-3 and J is TRBJ1-1; no clear D gene. The CDR3 has 15 amino acids. The germline V gene encodes CDR1 ENHRY and CDR2 SYGVKD. Trimming cost V 8 bases and J 1 base, with 17 bases left between them.

The genes are TRBV6-1 and TRBJ1-2; D is unresolved. Per germline, CDR1 MNHNS and CDR2 SASEGT. The CDR3 contains 14 residues. V lost 4 bases, J lost 4 bases, and 13 bases lay in between. The CDR3 nucleotides read TGTGCCAGCAGTGTAGGCCCCCCTCTCTATGGCTACACCTTC. Its translation: CASSVGPPLYGYTF.

This clone was observed a handful of times. The chain joins TRBV5-4 to TRBJ2-4, with 8 bases fitting TRBD1. The germline gives CDR1 SGHNT, CDR2 YYREEE (reference sequence). The CDR3 covers 19 residues. J lost 0 bases, V lost 4 bases, and 15 bases had no gene match. CDR3 bases: TGTGCCAGCAGCCCGAGGACAGGGAGTTACTCTCTAGCCAAAAACATTCAGTACTTC. It is translated as CASSPRTGSYSLAKNIQYF. Full variable domain (remainder filled in from reference TRBV5-4 and TRBJ2-4): ETGVTQSPTHLIKTRGQQVTLRCSSQSGHNTVSWYQQALGQGPQFIFQYYREEENGRGNFPPRFSGLQFPNYSSELNVNALELDDSALYLCASSPRTGSYSLAKNIQYFGAGTRLSVL.

This chain uses TRBV6-1 with TRBJ2-1; D not certain. Germline V gene lookup returns CDR1 MNHNS and CDR2 SASEGT. Deletions cut 0 bases from V and 1 base from J, with 4 bases between. The CDR3 loop spans 14 amino acids. The chain's CDR3 is CASSEAQSYNEQFF. The CDR3 DNA is TGTGCCAGCAGTGAAGCCCAGTCCTACAATGAGCAGTTCTTC.

CDR3 nucleotides: TGCGCCAGCAGCCAAGCGTTGGGGGGCGGTGGCTACACCTTC. Protein: CASSQALGGGGYTF. V gene TRBV5-1 combines with J gene TRBJ1-2; maybe TRBD1 (6 bases). The ends were cut back, 4 bases at V and 7 bases at J, with 17 bases in the middle. This CDR3 spans 14 amino acids. From germline, CDR1 is SGHRS and CDR2 YFSETQ.

This chain connects TRBV5-4 to TRBJ2-7, with a weak D call TRBD1 (5 bases). The germline CDR1 and CDR2 sequences are SGHNT and YYREEE (reference sequence). The CDR3 extends over 11 amino acids. V lost 7 bases and J lost 3, with 8 bases in between. In nucleotides, the CDR3 is TGTGCCAGCGGGCAGGGCTACGAGCAGTACTTC. Its translation: CASGQGYEQYF.

This sequence joins TRBV5-6 and TRBJ2-1, with 9 bases lining up with TRBD2. The CDR3 covers 16 residues. Unmatched junction bases numbered 5, after V lost 0 bases and J lost 4 bases. Germline V gene sequence: CDR1 SGHDT, CDR2 YYEEEE. Here the CDR3 DNA reads TGTGCCAGCAGCTTGGTTGCGGGAGGGTTTTACAATGAGCAGTTCTTC. Its translation: CASSLVAGGFYNEQFF.

The rearrangement links TRBV5-1 to TRBJ2-1; TRBD1 aligns across 7 bases. Germline loops: CDR1 SGHRS, CDR2 YFSETQ. Trimming at V came to 4 bases and at J to 6 bases, leaving 13 bases not matched to a gene. CDR3 length: 16 residues. The CDR3 is CASSALFMRGPNEQFF. The CDR3 DNA is TGCGCCAGCAGCGCGCTCTTTATGAGGGGGCCCAATGAGCAGTTCTTC.

The rearrangement joins TRBV2 to TRBJ2-3; the match to TRBD2 covers 8 bases. Germline V gene lookup returns CDR1 SNHLY and CDR2 FYNNEI. The length of the CDR3 is 14 residues. J was trimmed by 5 bases and V by 6 bases; bases with no gene match: 7. The DNA for the CDR3 is TGTGCCAGCAGCAAGCGGGAGTTAGGAGATACGCAGTATTTT. It encodes CASSKRELGDTQYF.

This chain uses TRBV4-1 with TRBJ2-3; 11 positions match TRBD2. Germline V gives CDR1 MGHRA, CDR2 YSYEKL. This CDR3 spans 17 amino acids. The junction had 8 bases not matched to a gene; V was cut back by 0 bases and J by 6 bases. CDR3 amino acids: CASSQEASGRLGDTQYF. CDR3 DNA sequence: TGCGCCAGCAGCCAAGAGGCTAGCGGGAGGCTCGGGGATACGCAGTATTTT.

The chain uses TRBV15 and TRBJ2-7; 9 nucleotides line up with TRBD1. Looked up from germline, CDR1 is LNHNV and CDR2 is YYDKDF (reference sequence). V was pared by 4 bases and J by 6 bases, with 13 bases of the junction left unmatched. The CDR3 loop spans 16 amino acids. The CDR3 nucleotides read TGTGCCACCAGCAAGGGACAGGGCGCCTTAGGGCGCGAGCAGTACTTC. Protein product: CATSKGQGALGREQYF.

This clone has a handful of counts. The rearrangement uses TRBV6-4 and TRBJ2-3; TRBD2 aligns across 8 bases. The CDR3 spans 14 residues. J lost 4 bases, V lost 0 bases, and 0 bases had no gene match. Germline V lookup: CDR1 MRHNA, CDR2 SNTAGT. In DNA, the CDR3 is TGTGCCAGCAGTGACTCAGCGGGAGCAGATACGCAGTATTTT. Its translation: CASSDSAGADTQYF.

The V call is TRBV7-2, the J call TRBJ2-3; no definite D call. V was pared by 4 bases and J by 5 bases, with 4 bases between. This CDR3 has 11 residues. CDR1 and CDR2 from the germline V gene are SGHTA and FQGNSA. CDR3 sequence: CASSYGDTQYF. CDR3 coding DNA: TGTGCCAGCAGCTATGGAGATACGCAGTATTTT.

V is TRBV28 and J is TRBJ2-3; weak D call: TRBD2 (6 bases). There are 14 residues in the CDR3. Germline CDR1 and CDR2: MDHEN and SYDVKM. The V gene lost 7 bases and the J gene lost 0 bases, with 11 bases spanning the gap. Here the CDR3 DNA reads TGTGCCAGCAAGGAGGAGGGTAGCACAGATACGCAGTATTTT. It encodes CASKEEGSTDTQYF.